What follows are 32 T cell receptor beta chains derived from one specimen sequenced in a study of neurological immune-mediated disorders (dated 2019 in TCRdb). The library was prepared using 5' RACE. Instrument on record: Illumina HiSeq 2500. The raw public data were reprocessed by TCRdb itself: fastp quality trimming at Q25, MiXCR clonotype calling, in-frame beta chains only. Entries are consolidated by CDR3 protein sequence, retaining the most common genes and DNA. The sample records 71,000 or so distinct CDR3 sequences, approximately 5% of which are singletons. The ten largest clones represent 2% to 2.5% of the sample. The source material was PBMCs. The receptor set was obtained from a woman aged 25 to 39 with multiple sclerosis.

This clonotype has ten or more counts. CDR3 amino acids: CASSVGGWKYNSPLHF. The CDR3 DNA reads as TGTGCCAGCAGCGTAGGAGGCTGGAAGTATAATTCACCCCTCCACTTT. This chain joins TRBV9 and TRBJ1-6; the D is unclear. This CDR3 has 16 amino acids. The V gene lost 0 bases and the J gene lost 4 bases, with 11 bases spanning the gap. Germline CDR1 reads SGDLS; CDR2 reads YYNGEE.

This clonotype was detected ten times or more. The chain links TRBV7-9 to TRBJ2-7; D call uncertain. V lost 1 base to trimming and J lost 0 bases, with 7 bases between them. Germline V gives CDR1 SEHNR, CDR2 FQNEAQ (reference sequence). The CDR3 covers 14 residues. CDR3 coding DNA: TGTGCCAGCAGCTTAGGTGCCGGCTCCTACGAGCAGTACTTC. Its protein is CASSLGAGSYEQYF. The complete variable domain, with remaining parts taken from reference TRBV7-9 and TRBJ2-7, reads DTGVSQNPRHKITKRGQNVTFRCDPISEHNRLYWYRQTLGQGPEFLTYFQNEAQLEKSRLLSDRFSAERPKGSFSTLEIQRTEQGDSAMYLCASSLGAGSYEQYFGPGTRLTVT.

This clonotype was recorded at least ten times. J is TRBJ1-6 and V is TRBV5-1; 7 bases fit TRBD1. This CDR3 contains 14 residues. Losses at the gene ends were 3 bases for V and 10 bases for J; bases not matched to a gene: 7. Germline values: CDR1 SGHRS, CDR2 YFSETQ. CDR3 nucleotides: TGCGCCAGCAGCTCAGGGGGGAGCGAATCACCCCTCCACTTT. Translated: CASSSGGSESPLHF. Full variable domain (outside the CDR3, taken from reference TRBV5-1 and TRBJ1-6): KAGVTQTPRYLIKTRGQQVTLSCSPISGHRSVSWYQQTPGQGLQFLFEYFSETQRNKGNFPGRFSGRQFSNSRSEMNVSTLELGDSALYLCASSSGGSESPLHFGNGTRLTVT.

The chain combines TRBV21-1 with TRBJ1-1. TRBV21-1 is termed a pseudogene. This CDR3 contains 14 residues. Here the CDR3 reads CASSTDRLVTEAFF. The CDR3 DNA reads as TGTGCCAGCAGCACAGACCGGTTAGTCACTGAAGCTTTCTTT.

A note on this clonotype: Being one base from a much bigger clone, this may be a read error. The chain joins TRBV5-1 to TRBJ2-5, with D perhaps matching TRBD1 (6 bases). This CDR3 is built from 15 residues. Trimming stripped 4 bases from V and 2 bases from J, with 15 bases between. Per the germline V gene, CDR1 is SGHRS and CDR2 is YFSETQ. As DNA, the CDR3 is TGCGCCAGCAGCATTGGGACATGGGTTCAAGAGACCCAGTACTTC. It encodes CASSIGTWVQETQYF.

This clonotype was detected ten times or more. The genes are TRBV20-1 and TRBJ1-6, with TRBD1 identical over 10 bases. The CDR3 runs 17 residues. Germline CDR1 and CDR2: DFQATT and SNEGSKA (reference sequence). V gave up 4 bases and J gave up 9 bases; unmatched junction bases: 15. In nucleotides, the CDR3 is TGCAGTGCTACCGGGACAGGGGTCCTAACAGCAGGTTCACCCCTCCACTTT. Its translation is CSATGTGVLTAGSPLHF.

At least ten counts were recorded for this clonotype. This chain uses TRBV4-1 with TRBJ2-2; TRBD2 agrees at 7 bases. The V segment lost 1 base and the J segment 4 bases; nucleotides outside the gene matches: 9. This CDR3 is 17 amino acids long. Germline CDR1 is MGHRA and CDR2 is YSYEKL. The CDR3 protein is CASSQVLKIAGTGELFF. CDR3 sequence (DNA): TGCGCCAGCAGCCAAGTCCTCAAGATAGCGGGCACCGGGGAGCTGTTTTTT.

This clonotype has ten or more counts. This rearrangement joins TRBV20-1 to TRBJ2-7, with unresolved D. The CDR3 extends over 14 amino acids. Trimming took 0 bases from V and 3 from J, leaving 12 bases between them. Looked up from germline, CDR1 is DFQATT and CDR2 is SNEGSKA (reference sequence). For the CDR3, the DNA is TGCAGTGCTAGAGATATGTCCGGTGGCTACGAGCAGTACTTC. Translating it yields CSARDMSGGYEQYF.

This clonotype was seen ten or more times. The chain has TRBV18 and TRBJ1-4, with TRBD1 identical over 7 bases. This CDR3 region has 15 residues. Germline CDR1 and CDR2: KGHSH and LQKENI. V lost 3 bases to trimming and J lost 7 bases; unmatched junction nucleotides: 8. The CDR3 nucleotides are TGTGCCAGCTCACCGATGACAGGGACGAGTGAAAAACTGTTTTTT. Amino acids: CASSPMTGTSEKLFF.

This clonotype was counted at least ten times. V usage is TRBV5-5 and J usage is TRBJ1-5; 12 bases match TRBD1. There are 19 residues in the CDR3. The germline V gene has CDR1 SGHKS and CDR2 YYEKEE (reference sequence). V gave up 4 bases and J gave up 6 bases; unmatched junction bases: 17. The CDR3 DNA reads TGTGCCAGCAGCATAACCCCGGGACAGGGGGCCGTTAATCCTCAGCCCCAGCATTTT. This encodes CASSITPGQGAVNPQPQHF.

In this sample, this clonotype turned up many times. V and J are TRBV12-3 or TRBV12-4 and TRBJ1-1, with TRBD1 matching over 7 bases. Unmatched junction bases numbered 6, after V lost 3 bases and J lost 2 bases. The CDR3 is made up of 15 amino acids. The CDR3 region has the DNA TGTGCCAGCAGTTTCGGCAGGGGGATTAACACTGAAGCTTTCTTT. Amino acid sequence: CASSFGRGINTEAFF.

V is TRBV5-5 and J is TRBJ1-1; a weak D match, TRBD1 (5 bases). The germline CDR1 and CDR2 sequences are SGHKS and YYEKEE (reference sequence). The V end was cut by 3 bases, the J end by 4 bases, with 13 bases between. This CDR3 comprises 14 residues. The CDR3 loop reads CASSYTSGFTEAFF. CDR3 in DNA: TGTGCCAGCAGCTACACCTCAGGGTTCACTGAAGCTTTCTTT.

This clonotype was counted ten times or more. The CDR3 region is CASSLRGRTRGDTQYF. The CDR3 DNA reads as TGTGCCAGCAGCTTACGGGGCCGTACGAGGGGAGATACGCAGTATTTT. The V call is TRBV7-9, the J call TRBJ2-3; possibly TRBD1 or TRBD2 for D (5 bases each). CDR1 and CDR2 (germline): SEHNR, FQNEAQ (reference sequence). V was shortened by 2 bases and J by 5 bases, with 17 bases between the two germline ends. The CDR3 totals 16 residues.

In its sample, this clonotype was seen a few times. The V call is TRBV12-3 or TRBV12-4, the J call TRBJ2-3; 8 bases agree with TRBD2. The CDR3 covers 14 residues. After removal of 4 bases from V and 1 base from J, the junction contained 1 base not matched to a gene. The DNA for the CDR3 is TGTGCCAGCAGTTACGGGGGGGGCACAGATACGCAGTATTTT. Protein: CASSYGGGTDTQYF.

This clonotype showed up many times. The chain employs TRBV10-1 and TRBJ2-2, with D perhaps matching TRBD1 (6 bases). Trimming removed 2 bases at V and 4 bases at J, with 8 bases between. The CDR3 loop spans 14 amino acids. CDR1 is WNHNN and CDR2 is SYGVQD in the germline V gene (reference sequence). The CDR3 DNA follows: TGCGCCAGCAGTGAGGGACAGTCCACCGGGGAGCTGTTTTTT. The encoded protein is CASSEGQSTGELFF.

This clonotype has ten or more counts. CDR3 coding DNA: TGCGCCAGCAGCTTGGCCCGGGAACACGGGGTTTACGAGCAGTACTTC. Its translation is CASSLAREHGVYEQYF. The chain links TRBV5-1 to TRBJ2-7; D possibly corresponds to TRBD2 (5 bases). The CDR3 extends over 16 amino acids. Germline V lookup: CDR1 SGHRS, CDR2 YFSETQ. With 0 bases removed from V and 4 bases from J, the gap between germline ends came to 17 bases.

This clonotype has a count of ten or more. CDR3 sequence (DNA): TGCAGTGCTAGAGGGCCGCTGGGCTCCTACGAGCAGTACTTC. Protein sequence: CSARGPLGSYEQYF. The V and J genes are TRBV20-1 and TRBJ2-7, with D uncertain. The V gene lost 1 base and the J gene lost 0 bases, with 10 bases spanning the gap. CDR3 length: 14 amino acids. The V gene's germline CDR1 is DFQATT and CDR2 SNEGSKA (reference sequence).

This clonotype was picked up many times. The V and J genes are TRBV20-1 and TRBJ1-5; 8 positions match TRBD1. The CDR3 has 13 residues. Germline assignment: CDR1 DFQATT and CDR2 SNEGSKA (reference sequence). V lost 5 bases to trimming and J lost 2 bases; unmatched junction nucleotides: 2. CDR3 nucleotides: TGCAGTGCTCCGGGACAGGGCAATCAGCCCCAGCATTTT. Its protein product is CSAPGQGNQPQHF.

This clonotype was recorded many times. CDR3 sequence reads: CASSRQGAGEQYF. In DNA form, the CDR3 reads TGTGCCAGCAGCAGACAGGGGGCAGGCGAGCAGTACTTC. This chain joins TRBV7-9 and TRBJ2-7; TRBD1 agrees at 10 bases. This CDR3 comprises 13 residues. Germline lookup yields CDR1 SEHNR and CDR2 FQNEAQ (reference sequence). V shed 5 bases and J 6 bases; nucleotides not matched to a gene: 4.

This clonotype was picked up many times. CDR3 nucleotides: TGTGCCAGCAGCTTAGGTATGACCTCCTACGAGCAGTACTTC. Its translation is CASSLGMTSYEQYF. This chain joins TRBV7-6 and TRBJ2-7; no clear D gene. The V end lost 1 base, the J end lost 0 bases, and 7 bases lay between the germline ends. The CDR3 is 14 residues long. The V gene's germline CDR1 is SGHVS and CDR2 FNYEAQ.

This clonotype occurred many times. J is TRBJ1-5 and V is TRBV28; 7 positions match TRBD1. V dropped 6 bases and J dropped 2; count of bases not matched to a gene: 7. The CDR3 covers 15 residues. Germline-derived CDR1 and CDR2 are MDHEN and SYDVKM. The CDR3 reads CASSARQGGNQPQHF. The DNA of the CDR3 is TGTGCCAGCAGCGCCCGACAGGGTGGCAATCAGCCCCAGCATTTT.

Many counts were recorded for this clonotype. The chain has TRBV28 and TRBJ2-6, with 8 bases that match TRBD1. The CDR3 is made up of 15 amino acids. Per the germline V gene, CDR1 is MDHEN and CDR2 is SYDVKM. The ends lost 6 bases at V and 2 bases at J; junction bases unmatched: 3. CDR3: CASRPQGAGANVLTF. The CDR3 nucleotides read TGTGCCAGCAGGCCACAGGGGGCTGGGGCCAACGTCCTGACTTTC. Combining the CDR3 with reference TRBV28 and TRBJ2-6 gives the whole variable domain DVKVTQSSRYLVKRTGEKVFLECVQDMDHENMFWYRQDPGLGLRLIYFSYDVKMKEKGDIPEGYSVSREKKERFSLILESASTNQTSMYLCASRPQGAGANVLTFGAGSRLTVL.

This clonotype was recorded at least ten times. V is TRBV20-1 and J is TRBJ2-5; 11 bases are a match to TRBD1. Trimming at V came to 3 bases and at J to 5 bases, leaving 5 bases not matched to a gene. CDR1 and CDR2 from the germline V gene are DFQATT and SNEGSKA (reference sequence). The CDR3 consists of 14 residues. CDR3 loop: CSASTGTGGETQYF. The CDR3 nucleotides read TGCAGTGCTAGCACCGGGACAGGGGGGGAGACCCAGTACTTC.

This clonotype was picked up many times. The genes are TRBV3-1 and TRBJ1-2; D not certain. This CDR3 is 13 amino acids long. Trimming pared 1 base from V and 6 bases from J, leaving 9 bases between. Germline CDR1 and CDR2: LGHDT and YNNKEL (reference sequence). The CDR3 is CASSQVENHGYTF. CDR3 in DNA: TGTGCCAGCAGCCAAGTAGAGAATCATGGCTACACCTTC.

This clonotype was counted between two and nine times. The junction differs from germline at one of its ends, possibly a read error. The V call is TRBV6-5, the J call TRBJ2-1; D might be TRBD2 (6 bases). CDR3 size: 12 residues. Germline CDR1 and CDR2: MNHEY and SVGAGI. Here the CDR3 reads CDSHSGPGEQFF. The CDR3 nucleotides are TGTGACAGCCACAGCGGGCCCGGAGAGCAGTTCTTC.

This clonotype came up many times. The chain is built from TRBV7-8 and TRBJ1-5; TRBD1 might be the D (5 bases). The CDR3 runs 16 residues. V lost 5 bases and J 0 bases, leaving 14 bases between the germline ends. Germline values: CDR1 SGHVS, CDR2 FQNEAQ. As DNA, the CDR3 is TGTGCCAGCAGCCCCTATCCCCAGGGTAGCAATCAGCCCCAGCATTTT. It specifies CASSPYPQGSNQPQHF.

This clonotype was counted ten times or more. In DNA, the CDR3 is TGTGCCAGCAGTAGGGGTAGGACCGGGGAGCTGTTTTTT. It encodes CASSRGRTGELFF. The gene calls are TRBV5-8 and TRBJ2-2; weak D call: TRBD1 (5 bases). The CDR3 runs to 13 residues. V was trimmed by 5 bases and J by 5 bases, leaving 10 bases between them. Germline V gives CDR1 SGHTS, CDR2 YDEGEE.

This clonotype was seen ten or more times. The rearrangement links TRBV12-3 or TRBV12-4 to TRBJ2-3; D is uncertain. The V and J ends lost 7 bases and 3 bases respectively, with 14 bases between them. There are 14 residues in the CDR3. CDR3 amino acids: CASNRAIATDTQYF. The CDR3 nucleotides read TGTGCCAGCAATCGGGCCATAGCTACAGATACGCAGTATTTT.

This clonotype was detected many times. The gene calls are TRBV28 and TRBJ2-7; TRBD2 might be the D (6 bases). Germline lookup yields CDR1 MDHEN and CDR2 SYDVKM. Trimming removed 3 bases at V and 0 bases at J, with 9 bases between. CDR3 length: 14 amino acids. CDR3 DNA sequence: TGTGCCAGCAGTTTTCGGGGGATCTCCTACGAGCAGTACTTC. Protein sequence: CASSFRGISYEQYF.

This chain uses TRBV27 with TRBJ1-1; unclear D gene. Trimming took 6 bases from V and 1 from J, leaving 18 bases between them. This CDR3 region has 16 residues. Germline CDR1 MNHEY, CDR2 SMNVEV (reference sequence). The CDR3 DNA reads TGTGCCAGCAGAACGACTTTGGGAGGAACGAACACTGAAGCTTTCTTT. Translated, it gives CASRTTLGGTNTEAFF.

There are many counts of this clonotype. V is TRBV20-1 and J is TRBJ1-2; a possible D gene is TRBD1 (6 bases). From germline, CDR1 is DFQATT and CDR2 SNEGSKA (reference sequence). V was cut by 0 bases and J by 4 bases, with 12 bases left in between. There are 14 residues in the CDR3. As DNA, the CDR3 is TGCAGTGCTAGAGACCCAGGACAGAGCTATGGCTACACCTTC. It is translated as CSARDPGQSYGYTF.

This clonotype has at least ten counts. The V call is TRBV5-1, the J call TRBJ2-3, with 7 bases identical to TRBD1. From germline, CDR1 is SGHRS and CDR2 YFSETQ. Germline trimming cut 4 bases from V and 5 bases from J; bases unmatched to any gene: 7. The CDR3 is 14 amino acids. CDR3 nucleotide sequence: TGCGCCAGCAGCCTGACAGGGTCCTTAGATACGCAGTATTTT. Translated, it gives CASSLTGSLDTQYF.